One and the same sample provided the 26 T cell receptor beta chains below, sequenced in a study of blood T cell repertoires in COVID-19. Libraries were prepared by immunoSEQ multiplex PCR; TCRdb keeps only in-frame clonotypes and omits some of them. The data hold tens of thousands of clones, with over 90% observed a single time. The specimen sequenced was peripheral blood. The receptor source for this set is a man aged 60 to 75 with acute or convalescent COVID-19.

This clone has only a few counts. The chain couples TRBV5-1 to TRBJ2-7, with 10 positions matching TRBD2. In germline, CDR1 is SGHRS, CDR2 YFSETQ. This CDR3 has 14 amino acids. Trimming removed 5 bases from V and 1 base from J; junction bases left unmatched: 3. The CDR3, as DNA: TGCGCCAGCAGAGGACTAGCGGAATCCTACGAGCAGTACTTC. Its translation is CASRGLAESYEQYF.

CDR3: CASSQVGLAETDTQYF. CDR3 sequence (DNA): TGTGCCAGCAGCCAGGTGGGACTAGCGGAAACAGATACGCAGTATTTT. This chain joins TRBV7-2 and TRBJ2-3, with 11 bases aligning to TRBD2. The germline gives CDR1 SGHTA, CDR2 FQGNSA. V lost 5 bases to trimming and J lost 3 bases; unmatched junction nucleotides: 7. The CDR3 sequence is 16 residues long.

The chain combines TRBV2 with TRBJ2-5; 8 nucleotides align to TRBD1. The CDR3 length is 13 residues. V was pared by 7 bases and J by 4 bases, with 5 bases of the junction left unmatched. The germline V gene encodes CDR1 SNHLY and CDR2 FYNNEI. The CDR3 sequence is CASNDRGRETQYF. CDR3 DNA: TGTGCCAGCAACGACAGGGGAAGAGAGACCCAGTACTTC.

This chain uses TRBV7-9 with TRBJ2-2, with D maybe TRBD2 (6 bases). CDR3 size: 13 residues. The germline CDR1 and CDR2 sequences are SEHNR and FQNEAQ (reference sequence). V lost 3 bases, J lost 8 bases, and 10 bases lay in between. In DNA form, the CDR3 reads TGTGCCAGCAGCTTTACGGGAGAAGGGGAGCTGTTTTTT. Translation: CASSFTGEGELFF.

The V and J genes are TRBV7-9 and TRBJ2-1, with TRBD2 identical over 7 bases. The germline gives CDR1 SEHNR, CDR2 FQNEAQ (reference sequence). The CDR3 extends over 14 amino acids. The ends lost 2 bases at V and 9 bases at J; junction bases unmatched: 7. CDR3 in amino acids: CASSLRREEGEQFF. In DNA, the CDR3 is TGTGCCAGCAGCTTACGTCGGGAGGAGGGTGAGCAGTTCTTC.

In regard to this clone: A read error may produce the germline difference seen at one junction end. V usage is TRBV30 and J usage is TRBJ1-2, with D tentatively TRBD1 (6 bases). Per the germline V gene, CDR1 is GTSNPN and CDR2 is SVGIG (reference sequence). The CDR3 covers 8 residues. CDR3 residues: CAGEGGGF. For the CDR3, the DNA is TGTGCCGGGGAAGGGGGGGGATTC. Using reference TRBV30 and TRBJ1-2 for the parts outside the CDR3, the full variable domain is SQTIHQWPATLVQPVGSPLSLECTVEGTSNPNLYWYRQAAGRGLQLLFYSVGIGQISSEVPQNLSASRPQDRQFILSSKKLLLSDSGFYLCAGEGGGFGSGTRLTVV.

The V and J genes are TRBV11-2 and TRBJ2-2; 7 positions agree with TRBD2. Germline loops: CDR1 SGHAT, CDR2 FQNNGV. V shed 5 bases and J 4 bases; nucleotides not matched to a gene: 7. The CDR3 covers 15 residues. The CDR3, as DNA: TGTGCCAGCAGCCCCGGCTGGGGGGGCACCGGGGAGCTGTTTTTT. It encodes CASSPGWGGTGELFF.

This clone has more than one count but fewer than ten. The chain combines TRBV7-2 with TRBJ2-7; D perhaps matches TRBD1 (5 bases). The V gene's germline CDR1 is SGHTA and CDR2 FQGNSA. Trimming pared 5 bases from V and 4 bases from J, leaving 12 bases between. The CDR3 loop spans 13 amino acids. CDR3 residues: CASSHARTYEQYF. The DNA for the CDR3 is TGTGCCAGCAGCCACGCCCGGACATACGAGCAGTACTTC. The full variable domain, in which reference TRBV7-2 and TRBJ2-7 provide the parts outside the CDR3, is GAGVSQSPSNKVTEKGKDVELRCDPISGHTALYWYRQSLGQGLEFLIYFQGNSAPDKSGLPSDRFSAERTGGSVSTLTIQRTQQEDSAVYLCASSHARTYEQYFGPGTRLTVT.

The CDR3, as DNA: TGTGCCAGCAGCTTAGATCTCGAAGGGAGTGAAGCTTTCTTT. This sequence encodes CASSLDLEGSEAFF. The rearrangement uses TRBV11-3 and TRBJ1-1; no definite D call. Germline CDR1 and CDR2: SGHNT and YENEEA. V was pared by 0 bases and J by 7 bases, with 12 bases between. This CDR3 is 14 amino acids long.

V and J are TRBV4-3 and TRBJ1-6, with D perhaps TRBD1 (5 bases). V dropped 0 bases and J dropped 10 bases, with 13 bases sitting between them. The CDR3 runs to 15 residues. Germline CDR1 is LGHNA and CDR2 is YSLEER. In nucleotides, the CDR3 is TGCGCCAGCAGCCAAGATGGGCAGGGCGGATCACCCCTCCACTTT. Translated, it gives CASSQDGQGGSPLHF.

The V and J genes are TRBV6-1 and TRBJ2-6; the match to TRBD1 covers 9 bases. Germline V gene lookup returns CDR1 MNHNS and CDR2 SASEGT. V was clipped by 1 base and J by 2 bases; unmatched bases: 9. This CDR3 has 19 amino acids. The CDR3 region has the DNA TGTGCCAGCAGTGAAGTCACCCTGGGGACAGGGACTGGGGCCAACGTCCTGACTTTC. Protein: CASSEVTLGTGTGANVLTF.

The rearrangement uses TRBV30 and TRBJ1-3; D gene unclear. The CDR3 is made up of 12 amino acids. V was cut by 0 bases and J by 4 bases, with 4 bases left in between. CDR1 and CDR2 from the germline V gene are GTSNPN and SVGIG (reference sequence). The CDR3 here is CAWSVQGNTIYF. CDR3 bases: TGTGCCTGGAGTGTACAGGGAAACACCATATATTTT.

The rearrangement joins TRBV15 to TRBJ1-1; no reliable D call. CDR1 is LNHNV, CDR2 YYDKDF, per germline (reference sequence). Trimming removed 0 bases at V and 1 base at J, with 3 bases between. The CDR3 runs 13 residues. CDR3 in amino acids: CATSRDGNTEAFF. The CDR3 bases are TGTGCCACCAGCAGAGACGGGAACACTGAAGCTTTCTTT.

This clone was seen a single time. The chain combines TRBV6-5 with TRBJ2-1, with TRBD2 matching 8 bases. With 6 bases clipped from V and 6 bases from J, the junction kept 7 bases outside the gene matches. CDR1 MNHEY and CDR2 SVGAGI come from the germline V gene. The CDR3 runs 14 residues. CDR3 nucleotides: TGTGCCAGCAGGGGACTAGATTTAGGCAATGAGCAGTTCTTC. Protein: CASRGLDLGNEQFF.

This chain links TRBV19 with TRBJ2-3, with TRBD2 identical over 10 bases. CDR1 is LNHDA, CDR2 SQIVND, per germline (reference sequence). V trimming: 6 bases; J trimming: 4 bases; junction bases outside the gene matches: 10. This CDR3 comprises 16 residues. The CDR3: CASSIDLAGVADTQYF. CDR3 DNA sequence: TGTGCCAGTAGCATCGATCTAGCGGGAGTAGCAGATACGCAGTATTTT.

The rearrangement uses TRBV27 and TRBJ2-7, with 8 bases matching TRBD1. V was pared by 6 bases and J by 0 bases, with 4 bases of the junction left unmatched. This CDR3 contains 14 residues. Germline lookup yields CDR1 MNHEY and CDR2 SMNVEV (reference sequence). The CDR3 nucleotides read TGTGCCAGCAGACAAACAGGGGGCTCCTACGAGCAGTACTTC. This encodes CASRQTGGSYEQYF.

This clone has a single count. This rearrangement joins TRBV5-6 to TRBJ1-1; D may be TRBD1 (5 bases). The CDR3 runs 12 residues. V gave up 3 bases and J gave up 5 bases, with 8 bases separating them. Germline CDR1 reads SGHDT; CDR2 reads YYEEEE. The CDR3 is CASSSGGTEAFF. The CDR3 DNA follows: TGTGCCAGCAGCTCGGGGGGGACTGAAGCTTTCTTT.

The chain uses TRBV11-2 and TRBJ1-2; D possibly corresponds to TRBD1 (5 bases). The ends were cut back, 5 bases at V and 3 bases at J, with 22 bases in the middle. Germline V gene sequence: CDR1 SGHAT, CDR2 FQNNGV. The CDR3 contains 17 residues. The CDR3 nucleotides read TGTGCCAGCAGCCGGTCGGGGGGACGGGGCGGGGACTATGGCTACACCTTC. Its protein product is CASSRSGGRGGDYGYTF.

The chain combines TRBV20-1 with TRBJ2-7; 14 bases are shared with TRBD2. CDR1 DFQATT and CDR2 SNEGSKA come from the germline V gene (reference sequence). This CDR3 comprises 16 residues. With 3 bases clipped from V and 6 bases from J, the junction kept 10 bases outside the gene matches. The chain's CDR3 is CSASSPGLAGVGEQYF. The CDR3 nucleotides read TGCAGTGCTAGTTCCCCGGGACTAGCGGGAGTAGGCGAGCAGTACTTC.

This chain links TRBV19 with TRBJ2-1, with D perhaps matching TRBD1 (6 bases). The germline CDR1 and CDR2 sequences are LNHDA and SQIVND (reference sequence). V was clipped by 10 bases and J by 7 bases, with 14 bases between them. The CDR3 contains 12 residues. CDR3 sequence reads: CATRQAGNEQFF. For the CDR3, the DNA is TGTGCCACCCGACAGGCTGGGAATGAGCAGTTCTTC. The full variable domain, its missing parts supplied by reference TRBV19 and TRBJ2-1, is DGGITQSPKYLFRKEGQNVTLSCEQNLNHDAMYWYRQDPGQGLRLIYYSQIVNDFQKGDIAEGYSVSREKKESFPLTVTSAQKNPTAFYLCATRQAGNEQFFGPGTRLTVL.

The V gene is TRBV7-2, the J gene TRBJ2-5; a weak D match, TRBD2 (6 bases). The V gene's germline CDR1 is SGHTA and CDR2 FQGNSA. This CDR3 is 15 amino acids long. The germline V and J ends were trimmed by 5 bases and 1 base, with 14 bases remaining between them. The CDR3 DNA is TGTGCCAGCAGCCCCCACGGAGGGACCCAAGAGACCCAGTACTTC. This sequence encodes CASSPHGGTQETQYF.

This clone was observed once. J is TRBJ2-7 and V is TRBV5-6; 8 positions agree with TRBD1. Germline assignment: CDR1 SGHDT and CDR2 YYEEEE. The CDR3 extends over 15 amino acids. Losses at the gene ends were 1 base for V and 6 bases for J; bases not matched to a gene: 9. The CDR3 nucleotides are TGTGCCAGCAGCTTGTTCGGGACAGGTGACCTCGAGCAGTACTTC. This codes for CASSLFGTGDLEQYF.

CDR3 loop: CASSPWTSGHPGELFF. CDR3 bases: TGTGCCAGCAGCCCCTGGACTAGCGGGCACCCCGGGGAGCTGTTTTTT. The rearrangement links TRBV13 to TRBJ2-2, with TRBD2 matching 11 bases. Trimming took 5 bases from V and 6 from J; bases not matched to a gene: 8. Germline assignment: CDR1 PRHDT and CDR2 FYEKMQ (reference sequence). The CDR3 covers 16 residues.

The V call is TRBV6-6, the J call TRBJ2-7, with 9 bases lining up with TRBD2. In germline, CDR1 is MNHNY, CDR2 SVGAGI (reference sequence). J gave up 3 bases and V 5 bases, and 8 bases lay outside the gene matches. The CDR3 has 15 amino acids. The CDR3 is CASSKTSGSNYEQYF. CDR3 DNA: TGTGCCAGCAGTAAGACTAGCGGCTCCAACTACGAGCAGTACTTC.

In this sample, this clone turned up once. The chain couples TRBV6-2 or TRBV6-3 to TRBJ2-5, with TRBD2 matching 13 bases. This CDR3 has 18 residues. V lost 0 bases to trimming and J lost 5 bases; unmatched junction nucleotides: 9. The germline CDR1 and CDR2 sequences are MNHEY and SVGEGT. The CDR3 nucleotides read TGTGCCAGCAGTTACTCCCGCGGACTAGCGGGAGTTATCGAGACCCAGTACTTC. Translation: CASSYSRGLAGVIETQYF.

The chain carries TRBV28 and TRBJ1-2; D not certain. Germline V CDR1 and CDR2: MDHEN, SYDVKM. The germline V and J ends were trimmed by 3 bases and 2 bases, with 10 bases remaining between them. The CDR3 sequence is 14 residues long. For the CDR3, the DNA is TGTGCCAGCAGTTTTGGGCAGAACAACTATGGCTACACCTTC. Translated: CASSFGQNNYGYTF.